The 31 T cell receptor beta chains presented below share a single source sample, sequenced in a study of blood T cell repertoires in COVID-19. Only in-frame clones appear in the TCRdb table, and some are missing; sequencing was by immunoSEQ multiplex PCR. The sample has about 61,000 clones; roughly 87% are singletons. Sequenced material: peripheral blood. The origin of the receptors is an elderly man in a cohort sampled during active COVID-19.

The genes are TRBV6-2 or TRBV6-3 and TRBJ2-2; 7 positions match TRBD2. Unmatched junction bases numbered 2, after V lost 4 bases and J lost 6 bases. The germline CDR1 and CDR2 sequences are MNHEY and SVGEGT. The CDR3 sequence is 13 residues long. CDR3 amino acids: CASSSTSPGELFF. The DNA for the CDR3 is TGTGCCAGCAGTTCGACTAGCCCCGGGGAGCTGTTTTTT.

The CDR3 DNA is TGTGCCTGGAGTGTATGGGCAGGGGGTAGTAATCAGCCCCAGCATTTT. This encodes CAWSVWAGGSNQPQHF. This rearrangement joins TRBV30 to TRBJ1-5; 7 bases map to TRBD1. V was clipped by 0 bases and J by 4 bases; unmatched bases: 9. Per germline, CDR1 GTSNPN and CDR2 SVGIG (reference sequence). The CDR3 covers 16 residues.

Worth noting for this clone: This specimen includes other DNA sequences encoding the same CDR3. V and J are TRBV5-4 and TRBJ2-7, with TRBD1 matching over 7 bases. Germline lookup yields CDR1 SGHNT and CDR2 YYREEE (reference sequence). The CDR3 runs 15 residues. V lost 0 bases and J lost 0; bases outside the gene matches: 3. The CDR3 loop is CASSLGQGSSYEQYF. CDR3 in DNA: TGTGCCAGCAGCTTGGGACAGGGAAGCTCCTACGAGCAGTACTTC.

The chain carries TRBV19 and TRBJ2-7; 7 bases align to TRBD1. The junction had 0 bases not matched to a gene; V was cut back by 4 bases and J by 0 bases. The CDR3 length is 13 residues. Germline V gives CDR1 LNHDA, CDR2 SQIVND (reference sequence). Written as DNA, the CDR3 is TGTGCCAGTAGTACAGGGGGCTCCTACGAGCAGTACTTC. Translated: CASSTGGSYEQYF.

This clone was detected only once. This chain links TRBV15 with TRBJ2-3, with 10 bases identical to TRBD2. This CDR3 region has 16 residues. Germline CDR1 reads LNHNV; CDR2 reads YYDKDF (reference sequence). V shed 3 bases and J 0 bases; nucleotides not matched to a gene: 3. The DNA for the CDR3 is TGTGCCACCAGCAGTCGGACTAGCGGAAGCACAGATACGCAGTATTTT. It codes for CATSSRTSGSTDTQYF.

The chain employs TRBV5-6 and TRBJ1-5; a possible D gene is TRBD1 (5 bases). The CDR3 is 15 amino acids. The V gene lost 4 bases and the J gene lost 2 bases, with 13 bases spanning the gap. Germline loops: CDR1 SGHDT, CDR2 YYEEEE. The chain's CDR3 is CASSPRVMGNQPQHF. CDR3 DNA sequence: TGTGCCAGCAGCCCCAGGGTAATGGGCAATCAGCCCCAGCATTTT.

CDR3 nucleotide sequence: TGTGCCAGCAGCCGAGCAGGGAGAGGGGCCAACGTCCTGACTTTC. Amino acid sequence: CASSRAGRGANVLTF. The rearrangement joins TRBV7-8 to TRBJ2-6; D is perhaps TRBD1 or TRBD2 (5 bases each). Trimming took off 5 bases at V and 4 bases at J, with 12 bases between the two ends. Germline V lookup: CDR1 SGHVS, CDR2 FQNEAQ. The CDR3 length is 15 residues.

V gene TRBV29-1 combines with J gene TRBJ1-6; 7 positions match TRBD1. V shed 6 bases, J shed 6 bases, and the junction held 8 bases outside the gene matches. From germline, CDR1 is SQVTM and CDR2 ANQGSEA. There are 14 residues in the CDR3. CDR3 region: CSVGVDRVNSPLHF. In nucleotides, the CDR3 is TGCAGCGTAGGGGTAGACAGGGTTAATTCACCCCTCCACTTT.

The V gene is TRBV7-9, the J gene TRBJ1-2, with 10 nucleotides matching TRBD1. The CDR3 totals 13 residues. Germline V gene data show CDR1 as SEHNR and CDR2 as FQNEAQ (reference sequence). After removal of 5 bases from V and 8 bases from J, the junction contained 5 bases not matched to a gene. The CDR3 is CASSRGTGEGYTF. CDR3 DNA sequence: TGTGCCAGCAGCCGCGGGACAGGGGAAGGCTACACCTTC.

The J gene is TRBJ2-1, the V gene TRBV19; D not certain. This CDR3 has 14 amino acids. Germline V gives CDR1 LNHDA, CDR2 SQIVND (reference sequence). V was trimmed by 7 bases and J by 5 bases, leaving 15 bases between them. The CDR3 DNA reads as TGTGCCAGTACCTCCGGAGCAGTTAACAATGAGCAGTTCTTC. Its protein is CASTSGAVNNEQFF.

The chain couples TRBV5-1 to TRBJ2-1; the match to TRBD2 covers 13 bases. The CDR3 loop spans 16 amino acids. Germline assignment: CDR1 SGHRS and CDR2 YFSETQ. Trimming cost V 3 bases and J 6 bases; bases outside gene matches: 6. DNA of the CDR3: TGCGCCAGCAGCTCCAGGACTAGCGGGAGTTCCAATGAGCAGTTCTTC. Its protein is CASSSRTSGSSNEQFF. The full variable domain, with the rest looked up from reference TRBV5-1 and TRBJ2-1, is KAGVTQTPRYLIKTRGQQVTLSCSPISGHRSVSWYQQTPGQGLQFLFEYFSETQRNKGNFPGRFSGRQFSNSRSEMNVSTLELGDSALYLCASSSRTSGSSNEQFFGPGTRLTVL.

The rearrangement uses TRBV4-1 and TRBJ1-5; tentatively, D is TRBD1 (5 bases). The CDR3 is 16 amino acids. Germline V gene sequence: CDR1 MGHRA, CDR2 YSYEKL. The V and J ends lost 0 bases and 3 bases respectively, with 12 bases between them. As DNA, the CDR3 is TGCGCCAGCAGCCAAGATGGGGCCACCATCAATCAGCCCCAGCATTTT. As protein: CASSQDGATINQPQHF.

The genes are TRBV4-3 and TRBJ2-2; 8 nucleotides line up with TRBD1. With V trimmed by 4 bases and J by 2 bases, 3 bases remained unmatched. CDR1 LGHNA and CDR2 YSLEER come from the germline V gene. The CDR3 has 15 amino acids. The CDR3 sequence is CASSRDRINTGELFF. The CDR3 DNA is TGCGCCAGCAGCCGGGACAGGATCAACACCGGGGAGCTGTTTTTT.

The chain is built from TRBV18 and TRBJ2-2; D perhaps matches TRBD1 (5 bases). Germline CDR1 KGHSH, CDR2 LQKENI. The CDR3 has 16 amino acids. The V and J ends lost 2 bases and 0 bases respectively, with 10 bases between them. For the CDR3, the DNA is TGTGCCAGCTCACCAAAGGGGTTAACGAACACCGGGGAGCTGTTTTTT. Its protein product is CASSPKGLTNTGELFF. The full variable domain, rest sourced from reference TRBV18 and TRBJ2-2, is NAGVMQNPRHLVRRRGQEARLRCSPMKGHSHVYWYRQLPEEGLKFMVYLQKENIIDESGMPKERFSAEFPKEGPSILRIQQVVRGDSAAYFCASSPKGLTNTGELFFGEGSRLTVL.

The chain couples TRBV4-2 to TRBJ1-4; D is possibly TRBD1 (5 bases). The germline gives CDR1 LGHNA, CDR2 YNFKEQ. V shed 4 bases and J shed 2 bases, with 8 bases lying between them. This CDR3 is 14 amino acids long. The DNA for the CDR3 is TGTGCCAGCAGCCCAGGGTTGACTAATGAAAAACTGTTTTTT. Protein sequence: CASSPGLTNEKLFF.

This chain uses TRBV3-1 (or the pseudogene TRBV3-2) with TRBJ2-3; the D is unclear. This CDR3 has 15 residues. CDR1 and CDR2 from the germline V gene are LGHDT and YNNKEL (reference sequence). The germline V and J ends were trimmed by 0 bases and 3 bases, with 10 bases remaining between them. CDR3 coding DNA: TGTGCCAGCAGCCAAGAGGTAGCTAGTACAGATACGCAGTATTTT. Residues: CASSQEVASTDTQYF.

As to this clone: Other DNA sequences of this sample code for an identical CDR3. The chain links TRBV3-1 (or the pseudogene TRBV3-2) to TRBJ2-5; a possible D gene is TRBD2 (6 bases). Between the trimmed V and J ends, which lost 1 base and 4 bases, there was a span of 7 bases. The CDR3 extends over 13 amino acids. Per germline, CDR1 LGHDT and CDR2 YNNKEL (reference sequence). This CDR3 reads CASSQGRGETQYF. As DNA, the CDR3 is TGTGCCAGCAGCCAAGGGAGGGGAGAGACCCAGTACTTC.

The rearrangement joins TRBV29-1 to TRBJ2-5, with TRBD2 matching over 7 bases. This CDR3 comprises 14 residues. Germline CDR1 and CDR2: SQVTM and ANQGSEA. Unmatched junction bases numbered 14, after V lost 8 bases and J lost 5 bases. The CDR3 is CSSWGGGSEETQYF. The CDR3, as DNA: TGCAGCTCTTGGGGGGGTGGTAGCGAGGAGACCCAGTACTTC.

The rearrangement uses TRBV21-1 and TRBJ2-2; TRBD2 is taken as the D call from the table, unchecked against the DNA. TRBV21-1 represents a pseudogene. CDR3 length: 18 amino acids. CDR3 DNA: TGTGCCAGCAGCAATCGTCCTAGCGGGAGAACAAACACCGGGGAGCTGTTTTTT. Encoded protein: CASSNRPSGRTNTGELFF.

This chain connects TRBV7-8 to TRBJ1-1; D ambiguous. Germline V gene sequence: CDR1 SGHVS, CDR2 FQNEAQ. The CDR3 is 17 residues long. V lost 3 bases, J lost 1 base, and 18 bases lay in between. The CDR3 DNA reads as TGTGCCAGCAGCTTTCCTACGGGGTCCCCAGGGAACACTGAAGCTTTCTTT. As protein: CASSFPTGSPGNTEAFF.

This sequence joins TRBV5-1 and TRBJ1-3, with D unresolved. This CDR3 has 16 amino acids. Germline CDR1 and CDR2: SGHRS and YFSETQ. Trimming shortened V by 4 bases and J by 0 bases, and 14 bases separated the two germline ends. CDR3 protein: CASSPTGGSSGNTIYF. The DNA of the CDR3 is TGCGCCAGCAGCCCGACGGGAGGAAGCTCTGGAAACACCATATATTTT.

The rearrangement joins TRBV5-4 to TRBJ2-3; 7 bases line up with TRBD1. This CDR3 has 15 residues. Germline V CDR1 and CDR2: SGHNT, YYREEE (reference sequence). The V gene end was trimmed by 4 bases and the J gene end by 4 bases; junction bases not matched to a gene: 9. CDR3 protein: CASSREGARADTQYF. The CDR3, as DNA: TGTGCCAGCAGCCGAGAGGGGGCGCGCGCAGATACGCAGTATTTT.

The chain uses TRBV6-2 or TRBV6-3 and TRBJ1-5; D is perhaps TRBD1 (5 bases). Trimming removed 3 bases from V and 5 bases from J, with 8 bases in between. Germline values: CDR1 MNHEY, CDR2 SVGEGT. CDR3 length equals 13 residues. Here the CDR3 DNA reads TGTGCCAGCAGTTATCAGGGTCATCAGCCCCAGCATTTT. Encoded protein: CASSYQGHQPQHF.

The chain combines TRBV30 with TRBJ2-7, with 7 nucleotides matching TRBD1. The CDR3 has 14 amino acids. Trimming at V came to 1 base and at J to 0 bases, leaving 3 bases not matched to a gene. The germline V gene encodes CDR1 GTSNPN and CDR2 SVGIG (reference sequence). The CDR3 loop reads CAWSATGVSYEQYF. DNA of the CDR3: TGTGCCTGGAGTGCAACAGGGGTCTCCTACGAGCAGTACTTC.

J is TRBJ2-7 and V is TRBV7-6; TRBD1 agrees at 9 bases. V shed 2 bases, J shed 6 bases, and the junction held 8 bases outside the gene matches. The germline CDR1 and CDR2 sequences are SGHVS and FNYEAQ. The CDR3 is made up of 15 amino acids. The CDR3 spells CASSLSGTGPIEQYF. The CDR3 DNA reads TGTGCCAGCAGCTTATCCGGGACAGGGCCAATCGAGCAGTACTTC.

The CDR3 DNA sequence: TGCGCCAGCAGCTCGACAGGGGGCGAAGAGACCCAGTACTTC. Protein sequence: CASSSTGGEETQYF. The genes are TRBV5-1 and TRBJ2-5; 10 bases are a match to TRBD1. CDR3 length: 14 amino acids. Looked up from germline, CDR1 is SGHRS and CDR2 is YFSETQ. Trimming took 3 bases from V and 3 from J; bases not matched to a gene: 2.

This clone came up a few times. This chain connects TRBV7-9 to TRBJ2-7; D perhaps matches TRBD1 (5 bases). Germline V gene data show CDR1 as SEHNR and CDR2 as FQNEAQ (reference sequence). The CDR3 covers 15 residues. Between the trimmed V and J ends, which lost 4 bases and 7 bases, there was a span of 20 bases. The chain's CDR3 is CASSWPTVSPREQYF. The CDR3 nucleotides are TGTGCCAGCAGCTGGCCGACAGTTTCCCCTAGGGAGCAGTACTTC.

The V call is TRBV7-8, the J call TRBJ2-2, with 9 bases identical to TRBD2. V lost 6 bases to trimming and J lost 5 bases; unmatched junction nucleotides: 7. The CDR3 sequence is 15 residues long. CDR1 SGHVS and CDR2 FQNEAQ come from the germline V gene. Here the CDR3 DNA reads TGTGCCAGCAGACCCAGCGGGGGGCGGACCGGGGAGCTGTTTTTT. It specifies CASRPSGGRTGELFF.

V and J are TRBV3-1 (or the pseudogene TRBV3-2) and TRBJ2-5; D might be TRBD1 (5 bases). Trimming left V 0 bases short and J 2 bases short, with 10 bases between. Germline CDR1 and CDR2: LGHDT and YNNKEL (reference sequence). The CDR3 has 15 amino acids. The CDR3 protein is CASSQDAGQQETQYF. For the CDR3, the DNA is TGTGCCAGCAGCCAAGATGCAGGACAACAAGAGACCCAGTACTTC.

This clone was detected a few times. The chain couples TRBV15 to TRBJ2-7; 7 bases are a match to TRBD1. The germline CDR1 and CDR2 sequences are LNHNV and YYDKDF (reference sequence). Unmatched junction bases numbered 7, after V lost 2 bases and J lost 6 bases. This CDR3 comprises 14 residues. CDR3 sequence reads: CATSRNTGDGEQYF. Here the CDR3 DNA reads TGTGCCACCAGCAGAAACACAGGGGACGGCGAGCAGTACTTC. The complete variable domain, with remaining parts taken from reference TRBV15 and TRBJ2-7, reads DAMVIQNPRYQVTQFGKPVTLSCSQTLNHNVMYWYQQKSSQAPKLLFHYYDKDFNNEADTPDNFQSRRPNTSFCFLDIRSPGLGDTAMYLCATSRNTGDGEQYFGPGTRLTVT.

The chain joins TRBV5-1 to TRBJ1-5; 7 nucleotides agree with TRBD1. CDR1 SGHRS and CDR2 YFSETQ come from the germline V gene. V was pared by 0 bases and J by 5 bases, with 2 bases of the junction left unmatched. The CDR3 length is 14 residues. CDR3 DNA sequence: TGCGCCAGCAGCTTGGCAGGGGGACATCAGCCCCAGCATTTT. This codes for CASSLAGGHQPQHF.